This is a list of T cell receptor beta chains from one sample in a study of blood T cell repertoires in COVID-19. Sequencing was performed with immunoSEQ multiplex PCR; in TCRdb, only in-frame clones are kept and a portion is missing. The table records 30,000 to 40,000 clones, roughly 84% of them present only once. The sequencing sample was made of peripheral blood. The receptors here all came from a man aged 65 to 79 with active COVID-19. Each CDR3 is given with its conserved first and last residue. D genes are given only for firm matches. Size is stated for part of the rows, as once, few or many counts, or as a class when the clone is expanded.

J gene: TRBJ1-6; V gene: TRBV11-2; D gene: TRBD1; clone size: NA; CDR3 protein: CASSPGRGQGRSPLHF; CDR3 DNA: TGTGCCAGCAGCCCTGGAAGGGGACAGGGTCGCTCACCCCTCCACTTT
J gene: TRBJ2-6; V gene: TRBV9; D gene: NA; clone size: NA; CDR3 protein: CASTPAQAWASGANVLTF; CDR3 DNA: TGTGCCAGCACCCCAGCACAGGCTTGGGCCTCTGGGGCCAACGTCCTGACTTTC
J gene: TRBJ2-3; V gene: TRBV5-1; D gene: TRBD2; clone size: NA; CDR3 protein: CASSLGTSGGPTDTQYF; CDR3 DNA: TGCGCCAGCAGCTTAGGGACTAGCGGGGGACCCACAGATACGCAGTATTTT
J gene: TRBJ2-1; V gene: TRBV5-4; D gene: NA; clone size: NA; CDR3 protein: CASSLRSVSYNEQFF; CDR3 DNA: TGTGCCAGCAGCTTGAGATCGGTCTCCTACAATGAGCAGTTCTTC
J gene: TRBJ2-2; V gene: TRBV9; D gene: TRBD1; clone size: NA; CDR3 protein: CASSTGVANTGELFF; CDR3 DNA: TGTGCCAGCAGCACAGGGGTGGCGAACACCGGGGAGCTGTTTTTT
J gene: TRBJ2-5; V gene: TRBV5-1; D gene: TRBD1; clone size: NA; CDR3 protein: CASSTGQPQETQYF; CDR3 DNA: TGCGCCAGCAGCACGGGACAGCCGCAAGAGACCCAGTACTTC
J gene: TRBJ2-1; V gene: TRBV18; D gene: NA; clone size: NA; CDR3 protein: CASSPPSGDYNEQFF; CDR3 DNA: TGTGCCAGCTCACCACCTAGCGGTGACTACAATGAGCAGTTCTTC
J gene: TRBJ1-5; V gene: TRBV7-8; D gene: TRBD1; clone size: NA; CDR3 protein: CASSLDGTARNQPQHF; CDR3 DNA: TGTGCCAGCAGCTTGGACGGGACAGCGAGAAATCAGCCCCAGCATTTT
J gene: TRBJ1-4; V gene: TRBV4-3; D gene: NA; clone size: NA; CDR3 protein: CASSRAEKLFF; CDR3 DNA: TGCGCCAGCAGCCGGGCCGAAAAACTGTTTTTT
J gene: TRBJ2-3; V gene: TRBV7-2; D gene: NA; clone size: NA; CDR3 protein: CASSLALLHDTQYF; CDR3 DNA: TGTGCCAGCAGCTTAGCGCTACTGCATGATACGCAGTATTTT
J gene: TRBJ2-7; V gene: TRBV9; D gene: TRBD1; clone size: NA; CDR3 protein: CASSVEGGATHEQYF; CDR3 DNA: TGTGCCAGCAGCGTAGAAGGGGGCGCGACCCACGAGCAGTACTTC
J gene: TRBJ1-1; V gene: TRBV5-6; D gene: NA; clone size: once; CDR3 protein: CASSLFRGEAFF; CDR3 DNA: TGTGCCAGCAGCTTGTTCCGAGGTGAAGCTTTCTTT
J gene: TRBJ2-1; V gene: TRBV4-1; D gene: TRBD2; clone size: once; CDR3 protein: CASSQERDYPYNEQFF; CDR3 DNA: TGCGCCAGCAGCCAAGAAAGGGACTACCCTTACAATGAGCAGTTCTTC
J gene: TRBJ1-1; V gene: TRBV5-4; D gene: NA; clone size: NA; CDR3 protein: CASSLGLGGVPNTEAFF; CDR3 DNA: TGTGCCAGCAGCTTGGGCCTGGGGGGGGTTCCGAACACTGAAGCTTTCTTT
J gene: TRBJ1-4; V gene: TRBV27; D gene: NA; clone size: NA; CDR3 protein: CASSWTATNEKLFF; CDR3 DNA: TGTGCCAGCAGTTGGACAGCAACTAATGAAAAACTGTTTTTT
J gene: TRBJ1-5; V gene: TRBV3-1/TRBV3-2; D gene: TRBD1; clone size: NA; CDR3 protein: CASSQGRGRAQPQHF; CDR3 DNA: TGTGCCAGCAGCCAAGGCAGGGGGCGCGCTCAGCCCCAGCATTTT